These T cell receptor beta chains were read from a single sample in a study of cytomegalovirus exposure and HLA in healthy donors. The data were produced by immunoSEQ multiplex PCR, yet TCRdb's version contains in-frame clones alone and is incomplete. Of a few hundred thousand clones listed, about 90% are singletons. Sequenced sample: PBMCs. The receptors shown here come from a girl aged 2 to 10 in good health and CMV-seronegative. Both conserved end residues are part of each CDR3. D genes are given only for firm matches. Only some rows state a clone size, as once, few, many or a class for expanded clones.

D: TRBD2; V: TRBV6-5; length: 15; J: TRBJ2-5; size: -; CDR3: CASSQLAGVGETQYF; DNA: TGTGCCAGCAGCCAACTAGCGGGAGTAGGGGAGACCCAGTACTTC
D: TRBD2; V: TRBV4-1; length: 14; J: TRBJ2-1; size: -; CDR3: CASSLISGVDEQFF; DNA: TGCGCCAGCAGCCTAATTAGCGGGGTTGATGAGCAGTTCTTC
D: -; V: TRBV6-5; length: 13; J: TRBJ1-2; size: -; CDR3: CASSYSTNYGYTF; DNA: TGTGCCAGCAGTTACTCGACAAACTATGGCTACACCTTC
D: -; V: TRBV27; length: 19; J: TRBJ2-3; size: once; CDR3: CASSLSTPYSLFSTDTQYF; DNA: TGTGCCAGCAGTTTATCGACCCCCTACAGCCTGTTCAGCACAGATACGCAGTATTTT
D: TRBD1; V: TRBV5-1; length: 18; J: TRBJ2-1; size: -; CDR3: CASSRLWRPGQGYNEQFF; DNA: TGCGCCAGCAGCCGGCTTTGGCGCCCGGGACAGGGCTACAATGAGCAGTTCTTC
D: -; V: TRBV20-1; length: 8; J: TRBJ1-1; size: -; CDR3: CSARVGVF; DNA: TGCAGTGCTAGAGTAGGGGTCTTC
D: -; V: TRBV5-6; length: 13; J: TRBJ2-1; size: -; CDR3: CASSAGTPNEQFF; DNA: TGTGCCAGCAGCGCGGGGACTCCTAATGAGCAGTTCTTC
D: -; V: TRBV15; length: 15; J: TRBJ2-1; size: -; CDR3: CATSSFLASGDEQFF; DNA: TGTGCCACCAGCAGTTTCCTAGCTAGTGGCGATGAGCAGTTCTTC
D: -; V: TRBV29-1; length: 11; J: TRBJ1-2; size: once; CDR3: CSVERGRGYTF; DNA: TGCAGCGTTGAAAGGGGCCGGGGCTACACCTTC
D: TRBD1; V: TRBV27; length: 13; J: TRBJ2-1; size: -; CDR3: CASGGQGIHEQFF; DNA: TGTGCCAGCGGGGGACAGGGTATCCATGAGCAGTTCTTC
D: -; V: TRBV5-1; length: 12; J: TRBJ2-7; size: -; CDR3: CASSLSAYEQYF; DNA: TGCGCCAGTTCCCTCAGCGCCTACGAGCAGTACTTC
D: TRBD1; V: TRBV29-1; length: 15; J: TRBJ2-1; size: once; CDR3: CSAVTGAVLDNEQFF; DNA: TGCAGCGCCGTGACAGGGGCGGTGTTGGACAATGAGCAGTTCTTC
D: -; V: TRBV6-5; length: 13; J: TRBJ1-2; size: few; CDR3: CASTYRAPRGYTF; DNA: TGTGCCAGCACCTACAGGGCTCCTCGAGGCTACACCTTC
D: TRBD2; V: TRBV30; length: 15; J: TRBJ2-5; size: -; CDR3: CAWSVGLAGQETQYF; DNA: TGTGCCTGGAGTGTCGGACTAGCGGGACAAGAGACCCAGTACTTC
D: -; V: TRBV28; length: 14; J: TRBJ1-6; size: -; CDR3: CASSFDSYNSPLHF; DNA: TGTGCCAGCAGTTTTGACAGCTATAATTCACCCCTCCACTTT
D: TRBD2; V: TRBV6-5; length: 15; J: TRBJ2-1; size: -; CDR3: CASSKIAGRRDEQFF; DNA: TGTGCCAGCAGTAAAATAGCGGGGAGGAGGGATGAGCAGTTCTTC
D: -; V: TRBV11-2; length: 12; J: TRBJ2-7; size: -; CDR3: CATRGGTYEQYF; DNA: TGTGCCACCAGGGGGGGGACCTACGAGCAGTACTTC
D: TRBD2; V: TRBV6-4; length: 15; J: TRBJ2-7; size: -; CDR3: CASSPLAGGPGEQYF; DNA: TGTGCCAGCAGTCCCCTAGCGGGGGGCCCCGGCGAGCAGTACTTC
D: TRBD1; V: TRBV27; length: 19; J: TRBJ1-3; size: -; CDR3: CASSPTGQGLIESRNTIYF; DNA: TGTGCCAGCAGTCCTACAGGACAGGGATTAATAGAAAGTCGAAACACCATATATTTT
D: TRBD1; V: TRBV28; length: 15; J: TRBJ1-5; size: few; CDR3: CASSQPTGENQPQHF; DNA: TGTGCCAGCAGCCAACCAACAGGGGAGAATCAGCCCCAGCATTTT
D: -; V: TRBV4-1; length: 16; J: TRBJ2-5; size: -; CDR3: CASSQDEAGLGETQYF; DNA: TGCGCCAGCAGCCAAGACGAGGCAGGGTTGGGAGAGACCCAGTACTTC
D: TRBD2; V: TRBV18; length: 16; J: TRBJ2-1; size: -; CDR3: CASSPYRLAGDREQFF; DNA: TGTGCCAGCTCACCGTATCGGCTAGCGGGAGACAGAGAGCAGTTCTTC
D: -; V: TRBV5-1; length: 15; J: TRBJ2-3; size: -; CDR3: CASSAWDLPTDTQYF; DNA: TGCGCCAGCAGCGCCTGGGACTTACCAACAGATACGCAGTATTTT
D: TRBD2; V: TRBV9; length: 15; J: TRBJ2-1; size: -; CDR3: CASSVGGETSNEQFF; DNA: TGTGCCAGCAGCGTCGGGGGGGAGACATCCAATGAGCAGTTCTTC
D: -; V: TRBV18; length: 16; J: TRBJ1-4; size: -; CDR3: CASSRSQGTTNEKLFF; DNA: TGTGCCAGCTCACGATCACAGGGAACAACTAATGAAAAACTGTTTTTT
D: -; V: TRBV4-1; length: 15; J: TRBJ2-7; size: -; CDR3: CASSRSTGGGHEQYF; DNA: TGCGCCAGCAGCCGGTCTACGGGAGGGGGCCACGAGCAGTACTTC
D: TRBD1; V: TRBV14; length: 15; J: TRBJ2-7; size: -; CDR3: CASSNPGQGTYEQYF; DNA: TGTGCCAGCAGTAATCCGGGACAGGGGACCTACGAGCAGTACTTC
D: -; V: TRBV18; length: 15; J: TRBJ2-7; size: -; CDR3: CASSLFLEDFYEQYF; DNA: TGTGCCAGCTCCCTCTTTTTGGAGGATTTCTACGAGCAGTACTTC
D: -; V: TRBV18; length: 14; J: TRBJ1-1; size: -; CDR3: CASSPQEGVAEAFF; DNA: TGTGCCAGCTCACCACAGGAAGGGGTCGCTGAAGCTTTCTTT
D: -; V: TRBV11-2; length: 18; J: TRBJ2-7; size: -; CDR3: CASSFRAGLGTSSYEQYF; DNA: TGTGCCAGCAGCTTCCGGGCAGGCCTAGGAACTAGCTCCTACGAGCAGTACTTC
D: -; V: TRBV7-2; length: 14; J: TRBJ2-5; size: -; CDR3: CASSLAANQETQYF; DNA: TGTGCCAGCAGCTTAGCGGCAAACCAAGAGACCCAGTACTTC
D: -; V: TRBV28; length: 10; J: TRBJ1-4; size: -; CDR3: CASSRGKLFF; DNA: TGTGCCAGTTCGAGAGGAAAACTGTTTTTT
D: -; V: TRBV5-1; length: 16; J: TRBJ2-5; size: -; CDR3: CASSFGRSGAGETQYF; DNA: TGCGCCAGCAGCTTTGGTAGAAGCGGTGCTGGAGAGACCCAGTACTTC
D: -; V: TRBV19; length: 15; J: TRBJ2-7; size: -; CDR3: CASSQGAIGSYEQYF; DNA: TGTGCCAGTAGTCAAGGAGCGATTGGGTCCTACGAGCAGTACTTC
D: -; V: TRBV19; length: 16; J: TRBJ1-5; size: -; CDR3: CASSPVGGPSNQPQHF; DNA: TGTGCCAGTAGTCCGGTCGGGGGTCCTAGCAATCAGCCCCAGCATTTT
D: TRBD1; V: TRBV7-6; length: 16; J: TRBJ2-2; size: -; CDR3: CASSLAVGQGKGELFF; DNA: TGTGCCAGCAGCTTAGCTGTAGGACAGGGGAAAGGGGAGCTGTTTTTT
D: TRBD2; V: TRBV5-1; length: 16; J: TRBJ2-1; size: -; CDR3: CASSFWGRARYNEQFF; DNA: TGCGCCAGCAGCTTTTGGGGGAGGGCCCGTTACAATGAGCAGTTCTTC
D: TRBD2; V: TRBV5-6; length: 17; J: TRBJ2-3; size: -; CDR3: CASSLEGTSGMTDTQYF; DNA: TGTGCCAGCAGCTTGGAGGGGACTAGCGGGATGACAGATACGCAGTATTTT
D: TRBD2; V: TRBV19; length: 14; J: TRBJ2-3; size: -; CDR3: CASRESGKKDTQYF; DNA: TGTGCCAGTAGAGAAAGCGGGAAAAAAGATACGCAGTATTTT
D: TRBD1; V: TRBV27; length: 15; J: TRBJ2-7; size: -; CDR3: CASSYTGALSYEQYF; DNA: TGTGCCAGCAGTTACACAGGGGCGCTCTCCTACGAGCAGTACTTC
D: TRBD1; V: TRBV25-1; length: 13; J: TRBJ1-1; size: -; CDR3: CASSLGQHTEAFF; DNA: TGTGCCAGCAGCTTGGGACAGCACACTGAAGCTTTCTTT
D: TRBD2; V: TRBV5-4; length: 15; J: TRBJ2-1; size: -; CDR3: CASSPGGGALSEQFF; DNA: TGTGCCAGCAGCCCGGGGGGGGGCGCATTAAGTGAGCAGTTCTTC
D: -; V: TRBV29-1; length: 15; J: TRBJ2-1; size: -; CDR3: CSVDFGAGPTGEQFF; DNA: TGCAGCGTTGATTTCGGGGCAGGACCTACAGGGGAGCAGTTCTTC
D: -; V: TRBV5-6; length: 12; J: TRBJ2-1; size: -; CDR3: CASSLGAGAEFF; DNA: TGTGCCAGCAGCTTGGGCGCCGGAGCGGAGTTCTTC
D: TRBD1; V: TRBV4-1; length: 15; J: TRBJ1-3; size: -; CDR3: CASSHTGGTGNTIYF; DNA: TGCGCCAGCAGCCATACAGGGGGAACTGGAAACACCATATATTTT
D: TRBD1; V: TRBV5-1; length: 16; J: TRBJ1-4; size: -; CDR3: CASSETRTGGNEKLFF; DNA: TGCGCCAGCAGCGAGACACGGACAGGGGGGAATGAAAAACTGTTTTTT
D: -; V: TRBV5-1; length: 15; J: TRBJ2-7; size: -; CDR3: CASSPRGGYSYEQYF; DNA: TGCGCCAGCAGCCCCCGTGGGGGGTATTCCTACGAGCAGTACTTC
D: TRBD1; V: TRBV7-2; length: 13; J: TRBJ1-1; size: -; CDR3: CASSLTGATEAFF; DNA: TGTGCCAGCAGCTTAACAGGGGCCACTGAAGCTTTCTTT
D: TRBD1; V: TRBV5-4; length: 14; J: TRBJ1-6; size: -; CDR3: CASSFGQGGSPLHF; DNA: TGTGCCAGCAGCTTTGGACAGGGAGGTTCACCCCTCCACTTT
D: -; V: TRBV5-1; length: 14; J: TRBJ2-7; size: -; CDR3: CASSLGGSSYEQYF; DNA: TGCGCCAGCAGCTTGGGCGGGTCCTCCTACGAGCAGTACTTC
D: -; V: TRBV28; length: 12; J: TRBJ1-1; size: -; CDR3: CASSETVSEAFF; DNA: TGTGCCAGCAGTGAGACAGTCAGTGAAGCTTTCTTT
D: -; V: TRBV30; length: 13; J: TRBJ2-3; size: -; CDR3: CAWSVVATDTQYF; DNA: TGTGCCTGGAGTGTAGTAGCCACAGATACGCAGTATTTT
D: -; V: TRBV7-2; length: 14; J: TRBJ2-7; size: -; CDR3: CASSDARLSYEQYF; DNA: TGTGCCAGCAGCGATGCGCGCTTATCCTACGAGCAGTACTTC
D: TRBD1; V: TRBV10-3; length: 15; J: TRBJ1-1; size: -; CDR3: CAIRGRTGPNTEAFF; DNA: TGTGCCATCAGGGGCAGGACAGGGCCGAACACTGAAGCTTTCTTT
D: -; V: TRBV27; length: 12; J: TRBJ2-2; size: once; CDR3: CASSLTRGELFF; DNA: TGTGCCAGCAGTTTAACCAGGGGGGAGCTGTTTTTT